One and the same sample provided the 2 T cell receptor beta chains below, sequenced in a study of CD8+ T cells in alopecia areata. The treatment was: oral pan-JAK inhibitor, 5-10 mg twice daily. Extracted from the samples, RNA was reverse transcribed into cDNA to serve as the sequencing template. Generated by immunoSEQ multiplex PCR, the TCRdb table keeps only in-frame clones and is missing some. The sample comprises about 140,000 clones, more than 85% of which are singletons, and 13% rests with the top ten. This sample comprised CD8+ T cells sorted from blood, obtained at week 4, from a patient treated with tofacitinib. Every receptor here comes from a human donor with alopecia areata.

This sequence joins TRBV19 and TRBJ1-1; the D is unclear. The V and J ends lost 5 bases and 3 bases respectively, with 7 bases between them. The CDR3 sequence is 12 residues long. Germline values: CDR1 LNHDA, CDR2 SQIVND (reference sequence). CDR3 DNA: TGTGCCAGTAGTCCTGGGCACACTGAAGCTTTCTTT. Translated: CASSPGHTEAFF. The whole variable domain, remainder taken from reference TRBV19 and TRBJ1-1, is DGGITQSPKYLFRKEGQNVTLSCEQNLNHDAMYWYRQDPGQGLRLIYYSQIVNDFQKGDIAEGYSVSREKKESFPLTVTSAQKNPTAFYLCASSPGHTEAFFGQGTRLTVV.

The rearrangement links TRBV4-1 to TRBJ1-1; tentative D call: TRBD1 (5 bases). Germline values: CDR1 MGHRA, CDR2 YSYEKL. This CDR3 has 14 residues. Between the trimmed V and J ends, which lost 4 bases and 5 bases, there was a span of 14 bases. CDR3 in amino acids: CASSLPGAGTEAFF. In DNA, the CDR3 is TGCGCCAGCAGCCTTCCCGGGGCGGGAACTGAAGCTTTCTTT.